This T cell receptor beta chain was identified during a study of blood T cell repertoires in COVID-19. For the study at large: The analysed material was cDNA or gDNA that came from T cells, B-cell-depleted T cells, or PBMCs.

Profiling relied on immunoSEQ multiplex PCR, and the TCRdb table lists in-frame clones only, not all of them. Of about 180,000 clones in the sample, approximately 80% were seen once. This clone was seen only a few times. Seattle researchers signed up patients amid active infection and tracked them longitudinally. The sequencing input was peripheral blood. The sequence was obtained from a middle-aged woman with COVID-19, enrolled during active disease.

CDR3 sequence: CASSRAGGMGGGSGYTF. CDR3 coding DNA: TGTGCCAGCAGTCGCGCGGGGGGGATGGGCGGAGGGAGTGGCTACACCTTC. The chain recombines TRBV27 with TRBJ1-2; maybe TRBD1 (5 bases). The germline V and J ends were trimmed by 5 bases and 7 bases, with 26 bases remaining between them. The CDR3 has 17 amino acids. Germline assignment: CDR1 MNHEY and CDR2 SMNVEV (reference sequence).